Listed here is a single T cell receptor (beta chain). The sample belongs to a study of cytomegalovirus exposure and HLA in healthy donors. Use of 60 Vbeta and 13 Jbeta primers characterized the PCR. Produced via immunoSEQ multiplex PCR; TCRdb's table is partial and in-frame only. The sample records 150,000 to 200,000 clones, about three quarters being singletons. CDR3 length: 15 amino acids. Germline V gene sequence: CDR1 KGHSH, CDR2 LQKENI. V lost 0 bases and J 5 bases, leaving 11 bases between the germline ends. The sequence came from a woman aged 45-65 years in good health and CMV-seropositive. V is TRBV18 and J is TRBJ1-5; a possible D gene is TRBD1 (5 bases). Sequenced material: PBMCs. Here the CDR3 reads CASSPPGGADQPQHF. CDR3 nucleotides: TGTGCCAGCTCACCACCGGGCGGGGCGGATCAGCCCCAGCATTTT.